This T cell receptor (beta chain) came from a study of tumor-infiltrating lymphocytes in primary liver carcinoma. Study-level results: Tumor-adjacent and tumor-blood pairs showed less overlap than tumor region pairs.

This CDR3 has 15 residues. Germline lookup yields CDR1 WNHNN and CDR2 SYGVQD (reference sequence). V lost 4 bases to trimming and J lost 5 bases; unmatched junction nucleotides: 7. In its sample, this clonotype was seen many times. The antigen remains undetermined. The roughly 17-32 mg bulk tissue piece was not sorted before simultaneous RNA and DNA extraction. A primer in the constant region served to generate TCR beta cDNA from 450 to 650 ng of total RNA. Three-round nested multiplex PCR performed with slightly modified ARM-PCR produced the TCR beta libraries. The first two PCR rounds used TRBV1-TRBV30 forward primers with a C-beta reverse primer, around 10 cycles each. In TCRdb, the multiplex PCR reads were re-called with MiXCR into one record per CDR3 protein. The sample lists around 88,000 distinct CDR3 sequences; about 70% were seen once.

This sequence was found in a man in his forties with primary liver carcinoma and hepatitis B virus infection. The chain is built from TRBV10-1 and TRBJ2-3; the match to TRBD2 covers 9 bases. The sample was tumor-adjacent normal liver tissue. Written as DNA, the CDR3 is TGCGCCAGCAGTGGGGCGGGAGGGCCGAGAGATACGCAGTATTTT. It encodes CASSGAGGPRDTQYF.